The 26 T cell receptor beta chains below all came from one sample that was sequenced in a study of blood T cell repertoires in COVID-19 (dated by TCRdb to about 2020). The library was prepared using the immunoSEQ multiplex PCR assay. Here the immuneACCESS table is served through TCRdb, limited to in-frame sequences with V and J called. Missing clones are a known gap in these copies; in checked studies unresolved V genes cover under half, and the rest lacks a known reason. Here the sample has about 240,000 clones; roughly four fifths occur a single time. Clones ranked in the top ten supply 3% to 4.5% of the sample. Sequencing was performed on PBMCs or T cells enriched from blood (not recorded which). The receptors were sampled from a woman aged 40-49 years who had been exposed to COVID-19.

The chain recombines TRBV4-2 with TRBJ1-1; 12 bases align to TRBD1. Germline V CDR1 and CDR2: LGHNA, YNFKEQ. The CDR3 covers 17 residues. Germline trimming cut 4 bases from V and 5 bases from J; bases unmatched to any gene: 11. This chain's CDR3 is CASSLGTGGRVLTEAFF. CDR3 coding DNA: TGTGCCAGCAGCCTGGGGACAGGGGGCCGCGTCTTGACTGAAGCTTTCTTT.

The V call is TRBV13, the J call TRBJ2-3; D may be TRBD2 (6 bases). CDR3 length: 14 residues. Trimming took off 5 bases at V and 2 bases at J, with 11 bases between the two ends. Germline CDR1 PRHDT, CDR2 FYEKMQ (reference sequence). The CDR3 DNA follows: TGTGCCAGCAGCCTTCCGGGGGTCACAGATACGCAGTATTTT. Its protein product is CASSLPGVTDTQYF.

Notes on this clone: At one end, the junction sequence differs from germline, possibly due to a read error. For the CDR3, the DNA is TGCGGAACCACGGGTTCCCCCACAGATACGCAGTATTTT. Translated: CGTTGSPTDTQYF. The V and J genes are TRBV7-2 and TRBJ2-3, with D unclear. In germline, CDR1 is SGHTA, CDR2 FQGNSA. This CDR3 is built from 13 residues. Combining the CDR3 with reference TRBV7-2 and TRBJ2-3 gives the whole variable domain GAGVSQSPSNKVTEKGKDVELRCDPISGHTALYWYRQSLGQGLEFLIYFQGNSAPDKSGLPSDRFSAERTGGSVSTLTIQRTQQEDSAVYLCGTTGSPTDTQYFGPGTRLTVL.

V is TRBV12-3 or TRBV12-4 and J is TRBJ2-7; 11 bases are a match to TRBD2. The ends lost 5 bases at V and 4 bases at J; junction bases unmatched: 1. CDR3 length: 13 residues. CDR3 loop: CASSRLAGYEQYF. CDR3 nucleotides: TGTGCCAGCAGTCGACTAGCGGGGTACGAGCAGTACTTC.

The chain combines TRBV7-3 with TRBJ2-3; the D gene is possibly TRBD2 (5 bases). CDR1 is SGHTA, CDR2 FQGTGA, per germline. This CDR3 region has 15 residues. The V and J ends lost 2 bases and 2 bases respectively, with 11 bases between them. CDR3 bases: TGTGCCAGCAGCTTACGGGGAGCAGACACAGATACGCAGTATTTT. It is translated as CASSLRGADTDTQYF.

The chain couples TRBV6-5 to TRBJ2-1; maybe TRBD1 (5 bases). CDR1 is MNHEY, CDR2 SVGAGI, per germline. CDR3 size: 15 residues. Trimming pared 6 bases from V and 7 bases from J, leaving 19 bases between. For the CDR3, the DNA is TGTGCCAGCAGAAGACTCGTGGGGCCCGGGAATGAGCAGTTCTTC. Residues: CASRRLVGPGNEQFF.

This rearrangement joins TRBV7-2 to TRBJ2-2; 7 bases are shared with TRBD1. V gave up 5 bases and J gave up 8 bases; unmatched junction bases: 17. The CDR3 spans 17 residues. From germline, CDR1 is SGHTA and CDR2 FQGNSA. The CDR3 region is CASSPHPSGQSGGELFF. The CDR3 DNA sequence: TGTGCCAGCAGCCCCCACCCATCGGGACAGAGTGGAGGGGAGCTGTTTTTT.

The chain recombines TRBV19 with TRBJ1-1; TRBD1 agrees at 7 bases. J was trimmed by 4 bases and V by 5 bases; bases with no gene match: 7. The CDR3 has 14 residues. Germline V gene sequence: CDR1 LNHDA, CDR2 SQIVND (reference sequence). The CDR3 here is CASSPDRLGTEAFF. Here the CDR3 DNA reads TGTGCCAGTAGTCCGGACAGGTTGGGCACTGAAGCTTTCTTT.

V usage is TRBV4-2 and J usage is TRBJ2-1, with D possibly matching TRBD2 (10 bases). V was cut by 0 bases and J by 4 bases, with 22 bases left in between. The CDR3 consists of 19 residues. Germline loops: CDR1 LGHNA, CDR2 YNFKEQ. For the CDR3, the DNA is TGTGCCAGCAGCCAAGATACAGGGGGCTGGACTAGCGGATACAATGAGCAGTTCTTC. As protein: CASSQDTGGWTSGYNEQFF.

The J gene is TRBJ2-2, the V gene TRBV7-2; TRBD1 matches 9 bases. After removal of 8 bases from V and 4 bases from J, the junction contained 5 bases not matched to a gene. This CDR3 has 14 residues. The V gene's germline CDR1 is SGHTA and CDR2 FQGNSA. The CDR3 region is CASAGTGPTGELFF. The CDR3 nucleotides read TGTGCCAGCGCCGGGACAGGGCCCACCGGGGAGCTGTTTTTT.

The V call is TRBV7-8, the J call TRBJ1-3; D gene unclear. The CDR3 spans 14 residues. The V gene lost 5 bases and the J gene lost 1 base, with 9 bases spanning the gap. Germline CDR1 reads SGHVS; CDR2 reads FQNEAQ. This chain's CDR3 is CASSRVLSGNTIYF. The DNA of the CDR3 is TGTGCCAGCAGCCGAGTACTGTCTGGAAACACCATATATTTT.

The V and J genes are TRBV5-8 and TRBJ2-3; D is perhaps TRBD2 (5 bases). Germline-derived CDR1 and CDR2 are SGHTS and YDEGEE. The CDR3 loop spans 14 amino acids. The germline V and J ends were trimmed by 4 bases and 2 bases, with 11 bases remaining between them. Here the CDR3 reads CASSRRENTDTQYF. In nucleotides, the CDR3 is TGTGCCAGCAGCCGAAGGGAGAACACAGATACGCAGTATTTT.

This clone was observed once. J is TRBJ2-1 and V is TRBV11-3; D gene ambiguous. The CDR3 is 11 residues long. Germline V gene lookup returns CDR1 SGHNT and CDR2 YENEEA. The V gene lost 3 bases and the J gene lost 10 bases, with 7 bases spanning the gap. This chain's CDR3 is CASSFMEEQFF. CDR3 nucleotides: TGTGCCAGCAGCTTTATGGAGGAGCAGTTCTTC.

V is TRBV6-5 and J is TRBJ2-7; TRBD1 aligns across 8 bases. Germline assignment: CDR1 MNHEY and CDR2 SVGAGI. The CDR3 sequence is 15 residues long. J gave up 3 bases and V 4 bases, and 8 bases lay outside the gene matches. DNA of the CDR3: TGTGCCAGCAGTTCCCCCGGGACAGGAGGCTACGAGCAGTACTTC. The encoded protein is CASSSPGTGGYEQYF.

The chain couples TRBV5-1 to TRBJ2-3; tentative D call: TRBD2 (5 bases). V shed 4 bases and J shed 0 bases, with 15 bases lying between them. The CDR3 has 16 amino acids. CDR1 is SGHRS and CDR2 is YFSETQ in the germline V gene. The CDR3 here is CASSPNRGLSTDTQYF. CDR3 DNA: TGCGCCAGCAGCCCTAACAGAGGACTTAGCACAGATACGCAGTATTTT.

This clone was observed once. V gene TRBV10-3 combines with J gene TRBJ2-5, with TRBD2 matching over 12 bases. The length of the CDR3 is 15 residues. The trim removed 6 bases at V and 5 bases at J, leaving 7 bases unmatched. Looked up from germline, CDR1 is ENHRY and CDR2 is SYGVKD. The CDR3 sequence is CAISASGGAWETQYF. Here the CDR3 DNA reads TGTGCCATCAGCGCTAGCGGGGGGGCTTGGGAGACCCAGTACTTC.

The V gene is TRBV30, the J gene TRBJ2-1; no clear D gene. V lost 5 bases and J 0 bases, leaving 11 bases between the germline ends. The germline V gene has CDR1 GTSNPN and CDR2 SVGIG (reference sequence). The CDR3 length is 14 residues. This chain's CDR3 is CAWSGISSYNEQFF. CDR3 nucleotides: TGTGCCTGGTCCGGTATAAGCTCCTACAATGAGCAGTTCTTC. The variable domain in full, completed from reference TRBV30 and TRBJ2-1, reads SQTIHQWPATLVQPVGSPLSLECTVEGTSNPNLYWYRQAAGRGLQLLFYSVGIGQISSEVPQNLSASRPQDRQFILSSKKLLLSDSGFYLCAWSGISSYNEQFFGPGTRLTVL.

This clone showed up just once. Here the CDR3 reads CASSQGDRGIGNTIYF. The CDR3 region has the DNA TGTGCCAGCAGCCAAGGAGACAGGGGGATTGGAAACACCATATATTTT. V usage is TRBV3-1 (or the pseudogene TRBV3-2) and J usage is TRBJ1-3, with 9 bases identical to TRBD1. This CDR3 spans 16 amino acids. V dropped 1 base and J dropped 3; count of bases not matched to a gene: 4. In germline, CDR1 is LGHDT, CDR2 YNNKEL (reference sequence).

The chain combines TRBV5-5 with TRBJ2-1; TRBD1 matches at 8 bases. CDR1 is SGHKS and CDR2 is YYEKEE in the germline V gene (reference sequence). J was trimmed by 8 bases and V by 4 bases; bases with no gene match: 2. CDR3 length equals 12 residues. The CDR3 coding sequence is TGTGCCAGCAGCCCACAGGGGGATGAGCAGTTCTTC. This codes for CASSPQGDEQFF.

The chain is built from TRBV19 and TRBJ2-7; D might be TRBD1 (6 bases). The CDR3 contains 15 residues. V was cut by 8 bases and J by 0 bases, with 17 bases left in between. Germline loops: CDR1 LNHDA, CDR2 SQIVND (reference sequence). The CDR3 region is CASGSPTGNSYEQYF. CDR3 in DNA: TGTGCCAGTGGATCGCCTACAGGGAACTCCTACGAGCAGTACTTC.

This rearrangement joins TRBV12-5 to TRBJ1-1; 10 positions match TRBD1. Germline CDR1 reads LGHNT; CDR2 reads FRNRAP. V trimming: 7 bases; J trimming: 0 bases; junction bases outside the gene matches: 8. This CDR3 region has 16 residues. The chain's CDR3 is CASDPGTGVMNTEAFF. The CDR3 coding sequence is TGTGCTAGTGATCCCGGGACAGGGGTTATGAACACTGAAGCTTTCTTT.

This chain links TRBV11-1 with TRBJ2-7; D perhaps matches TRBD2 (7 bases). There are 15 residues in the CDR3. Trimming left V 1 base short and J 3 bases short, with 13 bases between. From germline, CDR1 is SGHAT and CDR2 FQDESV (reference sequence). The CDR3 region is CASSLGPGGLYEQYF. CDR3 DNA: TGTGCCAGCAGCTTAGGGCCCGGGGGGCTCTACGAGCAGTACTTC.

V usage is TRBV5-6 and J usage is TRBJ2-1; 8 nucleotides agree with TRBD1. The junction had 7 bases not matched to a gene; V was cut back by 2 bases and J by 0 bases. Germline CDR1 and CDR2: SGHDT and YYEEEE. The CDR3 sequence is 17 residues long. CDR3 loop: CASSFSRGLFSYNEQFF. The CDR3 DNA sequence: TGTGCCAGCAGCTTCAGCAGGGGGCTATTCTCCTACAATGAGCAGTTCTTC.

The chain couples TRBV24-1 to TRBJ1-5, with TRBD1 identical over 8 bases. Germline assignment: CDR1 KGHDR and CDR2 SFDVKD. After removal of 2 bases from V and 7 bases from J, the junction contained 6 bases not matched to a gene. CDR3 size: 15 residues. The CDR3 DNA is TGTGCCACCAGTGATTCCGGACAGGGCGGCCAGCCCCAGCATTTT. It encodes CATSDSGQGGQPQHF.

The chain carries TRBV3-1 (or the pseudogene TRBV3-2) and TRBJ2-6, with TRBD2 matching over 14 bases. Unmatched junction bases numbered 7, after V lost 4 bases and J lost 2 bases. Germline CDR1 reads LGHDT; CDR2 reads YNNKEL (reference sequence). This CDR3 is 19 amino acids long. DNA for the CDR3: TGTGCCAGCAGCCTTAGACTAGCGGGGGGGCCGCCTGGGGCCAACGTCCTGACTTTC. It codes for CASSLRLAGGPPGANVLTF.

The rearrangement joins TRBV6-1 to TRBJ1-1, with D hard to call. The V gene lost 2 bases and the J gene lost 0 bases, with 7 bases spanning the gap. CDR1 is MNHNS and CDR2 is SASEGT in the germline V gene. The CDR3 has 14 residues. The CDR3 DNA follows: TGTGCCAGCAGTGAAACTAATTTGAACACTGAAGCTTTCTTT. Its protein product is CASSETNLNTEAFF.